This record concerns one T cell receptor (beta chain) sequence. This entry belongs to a study of OX40 agonist ivuxolimab in advanced cancers. Across the study: Hepatocellular carcinoma, melanoma, renal cell or head and neck cancer was diagnosed in the dose-escalation patients.

Produced via immunoSEQ multiplex PCR; TCRdb's table is partial and in-frame only. Of 45,000 to 60,000 clones listed, approximately 91% are singletons. The sequencing here drew on CD4+ or CD8+ T cells sorted from blood, taken in a trial of the OX40 agonist ivuxolimab. This receptor was identified in an adult with an advanced solid tumor such as melanoma, head and neck, liver or kidney cancer.

Here the CDR3 reads CASSSTRGPSTEAFF. In DNA, the CDR3 is TGTGCCAGCAGCAGCACCAGGGGGCCGAGCACTGAAGCTTTCTTT. The chain recombines TRBV11-2 with TRBJ1-1; 8 nucleotides agree with TRBD1. The CDR3 covers 15 residues. The V and J ends lost 5 bases and 4 bases, in that order; junction bases with no gene match: 9. Germline V CDR1 and CDR2: SGHAT, FQNNGV.